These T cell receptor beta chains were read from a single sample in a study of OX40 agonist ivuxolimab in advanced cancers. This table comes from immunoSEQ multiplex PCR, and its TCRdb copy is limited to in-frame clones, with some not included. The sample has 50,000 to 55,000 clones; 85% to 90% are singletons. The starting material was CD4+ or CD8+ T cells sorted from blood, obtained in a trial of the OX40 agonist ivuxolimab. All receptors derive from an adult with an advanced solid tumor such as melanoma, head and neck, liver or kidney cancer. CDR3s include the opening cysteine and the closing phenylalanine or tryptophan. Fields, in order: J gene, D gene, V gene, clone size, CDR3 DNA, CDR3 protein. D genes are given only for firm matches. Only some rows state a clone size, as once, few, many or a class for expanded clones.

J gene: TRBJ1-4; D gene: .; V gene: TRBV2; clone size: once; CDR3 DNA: TGTGCCAGCAGTTGGGGGGCAGGGAGAGATGAAAAACTGTTTTTT; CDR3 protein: CASSWGAGRDEKLFF
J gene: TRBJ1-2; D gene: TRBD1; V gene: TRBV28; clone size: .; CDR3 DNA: TGTGCCAGCAGTTTAGCCGGGACAGGGGACGGGAATGGCTACACCTTC; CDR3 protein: CASSLAGTGDGNGYTF
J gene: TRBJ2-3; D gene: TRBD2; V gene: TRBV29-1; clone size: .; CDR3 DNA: TGCAGCGTTGACCCGAGCGGGAGTCAAACAGATACGCAGTATTTT; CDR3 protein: CSVDPSGSQTDTQYF
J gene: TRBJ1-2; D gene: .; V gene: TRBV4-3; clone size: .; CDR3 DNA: TGCGCCAGCAGCCAAGATCCCGGGGGGCATAGCTATGGCTACACCTTC; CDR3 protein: CASSQDPGGHSYGYTF
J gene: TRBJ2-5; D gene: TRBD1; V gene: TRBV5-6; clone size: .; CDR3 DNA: TGTGCCAGCTACGCCCCTCGGGACAGGACCCAAGAGACCCAGTACTTC; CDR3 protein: CASYAPRDRTQETQYF
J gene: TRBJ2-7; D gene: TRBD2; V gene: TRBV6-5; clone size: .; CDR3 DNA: TGTGCCAGCAGTTACGGGGGGGAACTGCACTACGAGCAGTACTTC; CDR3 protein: CASSYGGELHYEQYF
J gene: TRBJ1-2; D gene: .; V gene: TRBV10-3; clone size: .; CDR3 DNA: TGTGCCCACGGGGATGAGGGTGGCTACACCTTC; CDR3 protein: CAHGDEGGYTF
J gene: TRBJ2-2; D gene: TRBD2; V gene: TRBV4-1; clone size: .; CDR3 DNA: TGCGCCAGCAGCCATGTGGTAGCGGGGATGAACACCGGGGAGCTGTTTTTT; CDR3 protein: CASSHVVAGMNTGELFF
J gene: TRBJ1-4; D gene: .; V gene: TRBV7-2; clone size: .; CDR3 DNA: TGTGCCAGCAGCACATTTGCCGACTCTAATGAAAAACTGTTTTTT; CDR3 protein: CASSTFADSNEKLFF
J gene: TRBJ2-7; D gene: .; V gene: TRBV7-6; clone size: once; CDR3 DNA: TGTGCCAGCAGCTTACCGGCCGGGACCTATACATCCTACGAGCAGTACTTC; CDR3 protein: CASSLPAGTYTSYEQYF
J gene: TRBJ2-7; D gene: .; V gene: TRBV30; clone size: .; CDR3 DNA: TGTGCCTGGAGTGTGGGGCCATACGAGCAGTACTTC; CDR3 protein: CAWSVGPYEQYF
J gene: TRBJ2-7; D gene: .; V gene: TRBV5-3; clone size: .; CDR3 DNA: TGTGCCAGAACCCTCAAGCAGTACTTC; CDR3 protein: CARTLKQYF
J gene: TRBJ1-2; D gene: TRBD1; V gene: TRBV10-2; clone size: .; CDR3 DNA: TGCGCCACAACGGACAGGCGGAGACGATCCGGTAGGGGCTACACCTTC; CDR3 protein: CATTDRRRRSGRGYTF